The 12 T cell receptor beta chains presented below share a single source sample, sequenced in a study of T cells after yellow fever vaccination. TCRdb fed the 5' RACE reads into MiXCR, producing one record per CDR3 protein. The table lists almost 600,000 distinct CDR3 sequences, approximately 13% of them singletons. The specimen comprised PBMCs, sampled on the day of the yellow fever booster vaccination. These receptors all stem from a man aged 25-45 years who received the YFV17D yellow fever vaccine.

The chain recombines TRBV5-1 with TRBJ2-7; 7 bases are shared with TRBD1. The V gene end was trimmed by 1 base and the J gene end by 7 bases; junction bases not matched to a gene: 8. CDR3 length equals 14 residues. The germline CDR1 and CDR2 sequences are SGHRS and YFSETQ. The CDR3 nucleotides read TGCGCCAGCAGCTTGCGACAGGGCCCCTTTGAGCAGTACTTC. This sequence encodes CASSLRQGPFEQYF.

This clonotype occurred a few times. The chain has TRBV5-5 and TRBJ2-7; D may be TRBD2 (6 bases). This CDR3 region has 16 residues. Per germline, CDR1 SGHKS and CDR2 YYEKEE (reference sequence). V was cut by 1 base and J by 3 bases, with 17 bases left in between. CDR3 in DNA: TGTGCCAGCAGCTTGACGGCGGGAAGGAATAACTACGAGCAGTACTTC. It yields the protein CASSLTAGRNNYEQYF.

The chain uses TRBV24-1 and TRBJ2-5; D call uncertain. V was cut by 5 bases and J by 4 bases, with 4 bases left in between. In germline, CDR1 is KGHDR, CDR2 SFDVKD. This CDR3 has 11 amino acids. CDR3 protein: CATSGRETQYF. Here the CDR3 DNA reads TGTGCCACCAGTGGAAGAGAGACCCAGTACTTC.

This clonotype was seen repeatedly, ten times or more. The J gene is TRBJ2-7, the V gene TRBV6-5, with TRBD1 matching over 10 bases. The CDR3 is 15 amino acids. V shed 4 bases and J 3 bases; nucleotides not matched to a gene: 6. The germline V gene has CDR1 MNHEY and CDR2 SVGAGI. The CDR3 loop reads CASSFRDRGVYEQYF. Written as DNA, the CDR3 is TGTGCCAGCAGTTTCCGGGACAGGGGAGTCTACGAGCAGTACTTC.

The chain combines TRBV24-1 with TRBJ2-2; weak D call: TRBD1 (6 bases). CDR1 and CDR2 from the germline V gene are KGHDR and SFDVKD. The V gene lost 4 bases and the J gene lost 7 bases, with 18 bases spanning the gap. The CDR3 loop spans 16 amino acids. CDR3 sequence: CATSDARDISGGELFF. DNA of the CDR3: TGTGCCACCAGTGACGCCCGGGACATCAGTGGCGGGGAGCTGTTTTTT.

This clonotype has just a few counts. V gene TRBV3-1 combines with J gene TRBJ2-2; D is uncertain. Germline assignment: CDR1 LGHDT and CDR2 YNNKEL (reference sequence). V was trimmed by 4 bases and J by 4 bases, leaving 16 bases between them. The CDR3 covers 16 residues. In DNA, the CDR3 is TGTGCCAGCAGCCCCTTTCGTAGCCCCTCCACCGGGGAGCTGTTTTTT. It encodes CASSPFRSPSTGELFF. Full variable domain (missing parts from reference TRBV3-1 and TRBJ2-2): DTAVSQTPKYLVTQMGNDKSIKCEQNLGHDTMYWYKQDSKKFLKIMFSYNNKELIINETVPNRFSPKSPDKAHLNLHINSLELGDSAVYFCASSPFRSPSTGELFFGEGSRLTVL.

This clonotype was seen ten or more times. V gene TRBV5-1 combines with J gene TRBJ2-7, with 7 bases matching TRBD1. The CDR3 runs to 15 residues. CDR1 SGHRS and CDR2 YFSETQ come from the germline V gene. V dropped 0 bases and J dropped 0; count of bases not matched to a gene: 3. This CDR3 is CASSLGGQDSYEQYF. CDR3 DNA sequence: TGCGCCAGCAGCTTGGGAGGACAGGACTCCTACGAGCAGTACTTC.

In this sample, this clonotype turned up a few times. The chain uses TRBV7-2 and TRBJ2-5; D might be TRBD1 or TRBD2, each matching 5 bases. The CDR3 contains 12 residues. The V gene's germline CDR1 is SGHTA and CDR2 FQGNSA. V was cut by 5 bases and J by 6 bases, with 10 bases left in between. The DNA for the CDR3 is TGTGCCAGCAGCGGGGTGGGACAGACCCAGTACTTC. Its translation is CASSGVGQTQYF.

Ten or more counts support this clonotype. The chain links TRBV29-1 to TRBJ1-1; TRBD1 matches 8 bases. CDR3 length: 13 amino acids. CDR1 is SQVTM, CDR2 ANQGSEA, per germline. The trim removed 4 bases at V and 1 base at J, leaving 2 bases unmatched. CDR3 DNA: TGCAGCGTTGTCGGGACAGGGAACACTGAAGCTTTCTTT. Protein product: CSVVGTGNTEAFF.

The rearrangement uses TRBV6-5 and TRBJ1-6; D unresolved. V was cut by 0 bases and J by 9 bases, with 3 bases left in between. CDR3 length: 12 residues. The V gene's germline CDR1 is MNHEY and CDR2 SVGAGI. In DNA, the CDR3 is TGTGCCAGCAGTTACTCGGGTTCACCCCTCCACTTT. Its protein product is CASSYSGSPLHF.

The chain recombines TRBV5-5 with TRBJ1-4; TRBD1 agrees at 7 bases. The CDR3 loop spans 15 amino acids. V shed 6 bases and J 7 bases; nucleotides not matched to a gene: 12. Germline V gene data show CDR1 as SGHKS and CDR2 as YYEKEE (reference sequence). The CDR3 here is CASNPGRDSGEKLFF. In DNA, the CDR3 is TGTGCCAGCAACCCAGGCAGGGACAGTGGTGAAAAACTGTTTTTT.

The gene calls are TRBV5-1 and TRBJ2-7; perhaps TRBD1 as D (6 bases). Trimming left V 2 bases short and J 6 bases short, with 15 bases between. CDR3 length: 14 residues. Germline CDR1 reads SGHRS; CDR2 reads YFSETQ. CDR3 loop: CASSFRDNQVEQYF. CDR3 sequence (DNA): TGCGCCAGCAGCTTCCGGGACAATCAGGTCGAGCAGTACTTC.